This T cell receptor beta chain is drawn from a study of T cell changes during pregnancy in multiple sclerosis. The data were produced by immunoSEQ multiplex PCR, yet TCRdb's version contains in-frame clones alone and is incomplete. This sample yields approximately 100,000 clones, of which roughly nine tenths are seen a single time; approximately 3.7% belongs to the top ten. The source material was peripheral blood, sampled after pregnancy. This clonotype was sampled from a female donor with multiple sclerosis, enrolled in a pregnancy study.

The CDR3 sequence: CASTRDSRGYEQYF. The CDR3 DNA follows: TGTGCCAGCACCCGGGACAGCAGAGGCTACGAGCAGTACTTC. The chain joins TRBV6-6 to TRBJ2-7; 7 bases fit TRBD1. This CDR3 has 14 amino acids. Germline V CDR1 and CDR2: MNHNY, SVGAGI (reference sequence). V lost 7 bases, J lost 3 bases, and 9 bases stayed unmatched.